The rows below give T cell receptor beta chains drawn from one sample of a study of graft-versus-host responses after intestinal transplantation. Measured with immunoSEQ multiplex PCR; TCRdb has only the in-frame clones, and not every one. In the table there are around 110,000 clones, just over 90% of which are singletons. These receptors lack a known antigen. The source material was unstimulated CD4+ T cells sorted from spleen or lymph node cells, sampled before intestinal transplant. The origin of the receptors is a human donor who received an intestinal transplant. The CDR3 runs from the conserved cysteine through the conserved F or W. Fields, in order: clone size, J gene, D gene, V gene, CDR3 DNA, CDR3 protein. The D gene is left open where the match is weak. The size of a clone is reported for some rows only, either as once, few or many, or as a class for expanded clones.

abundance: few; j_gene: TRBJ1-2; d_gene: .; v_gene: TRBV5-4; CDR3nt: TGTGCCAGCAGCCCACAGGGCCTCGATGGCTACACCTTC; CDR3aa: CASSPQGLDGYTF
abundance: .; j_gene: TRBJ2-7; d_gene: TRBD1; v_gene: TRBV27; CDR3nt: TGTGCCAGCAGTCCAACGGACAGGGATCCCTACGAGCAGTACTTC; CDR3aa: CASSPTDRDPYEQYF
abundance: .; j_gene: TRBJ1-4; d_gene: TRBD1; v_gene: TRBV5-4; CDR3nt: TGTGCCAGCAGCTTGGCAGGGGGAAATGAAAAACTGTTTTTT; CDR3aa: CASSLAGGNEKLFF
abundance: .; j_gene: TRBJ2-2; d_gene: TRBD2; v_gene: TRBV5-1; CDR3nt: TGCGCCAGCAGCTTGATGGGCGGGGGGCTTCAAAACACCGGGGAGCTGTTTTTT; CDR3aa: CASSLMGGGLQNTGELFF
abundance: .; j_gene: TRBJ2-7; d_gene: TRBD1; v_gene: TRBV28; CDR3nt: TGTGCCAGCAGTTTATCAGGTCAGGGGGCGCTGGAGCAGTACTTC; CDR3aa: CASSLSGQGALEQYF
abundance: .; j_gene: TRBJ1-1; d_gene: TRBD1; v_gene: TRBV4-3; CDR3nt: TGCGCCAGCAGCCATGGACAGGGCATGAACACTGAAGCTTTCTTT; CDR3aa: CASSHGQGMNTEAFF
abundance: .; j_gene: TRBJ1-1; d_gene: TRBD1; v_gene: TRBV5-1; CDR3nt: TGCGCCAGCAGCTCTAGGACAGGGACAAACACTGAAGCTTTCTTT; CDR3aa: CASSSRTGTNTEAFF
abundance: .; j_gene: TRBJ1-5; d_gene: .; v_gene: TRBV28; CDR3nt: TGTGCCAGCAGTTCCCGCAGGGGTGGCAATCAGCCCCAGCATTTT; CDR3aa: CASSSRRGGNQPQHF
abundance: .; j_gene: TRBJ2-1; d_gene: TRBD2; v_gene: TRBV5-4; CDR3nt: TGTGCCAGCAGTAGACTAGCGGGAGGGCTGTCGAATGAGCAGTTCTTC; CDR3aa: CASSRLAGGLSNEQFF
abundance: .; j_gene: TRBJ1-1; d_gene: .; v_gene: TRBV10-3; CDR3nt: TGTGCCATCAGGCCCGGAGGGGACCAAGCTTTCTTT; CDR3aa: CAIRPGGDQAFF
abundance: .; j_gene: TRBJ2-5; d_gene: .; v_gene: TRBV7-9; CDR3nt: TGTGCCAGCAGCTTAGGGCGGGGCACGGGAGAGACCCAGTACTTC; CDR3aa: CASSLGRGTGETQYF
abundance: .; j_gene: TRBJ2-4; d_gene: .; v_gene: TRBV29-1; CDR3nt: TGCAGCGTTGAAGACGAAACGGGAGTAGATATTCAGTACTTC; CDR3aa: CSVEDETGVDIQYF
abundance: .; j_gene: TRBJ2-7; d_gene: TRBD1; v_gene: TRBV6-1; CDR3nt: TGTGCCAGCAGTGTGGGGGACAGGGTAAGCGAGCAGTACTTC; CDR3aa: CASSVGDRVSEQYF
abundance: .; j_gene: TRBJ1-1; d_gene: .; v_gene: TRBV19; CDR3nt: TGTGCCAGTAGTATCGGGAGGAACACTGAAGCTTTCTTT; CDR3aa: CASSIGRNTEAFF
abundance: .; j_gene: TRBJ2-6; d_gene: .; v_gene: TRBV6-1; CDR3nt: TGTGCCAGCCGAGTGACTGGGGCCAACGTCCTGACTTTC; CDR3aa: CASRVTGANVLTF
abundance: .; j_gene: TRBJ2-3; d_gene: .; v_gene: TRBV5-1; CDR3nt: TGCGCCAGCAGCTTATTCCCACAGGCCGGAGATACGCAGTATTTT; CDR3aa: CASSLFPQAGDTQYF
abundance: .; j_gene: TRBJ2-5; d_gene: TRBD2; v_gene: TRBV29-1; CDR3nt: TGCAGCAAGACTAGCGGGGAAGAGACCCAGTACTTC; CDR3aa: CSKTSGEETQYF
abundance: .; j_gene: TRBJ2-7; d_gene: TRBD1; v_gene: TRBV27; CDR3nt: TGTGCCAGCAGCACCCACGGGACAGGGAACTACGAGCAGTACTTC; CDR3aa: CASSTHGTGNYEQYF
abundance: .; j_gene: TRBJ2-2; d_gene: .; v_gene: TRBV27; CDR3nt: TGTGCCAGCAGTTTAACCCCATCGGGGGGCCCGAACACCGGGGAGCTGTTTTTT; CDR3aa: CASSLTPSGGPNTGELFF
abundance: .; j_gene: TRBJ2-2; d_gene: TRBD1; v_gene: TRBV7-2; CDR3nt: TGTGCCAGCAGCTCCCGACAGGGGGACACCGGGGAGCTGTTTTTT; CDR3aa: CASSSRQGDTGELFF
abundance: few; j_gene: TRBJ2-7; d_gene: .; v_gene: TRBV5-1; CDR3nt: TGCGCCAGCAGCTATCCAAACTCCTACGAGCAGTACTTC; CDR3aa: CASSYPNSYEQYF
abundance: once; j_gene: TRBJ2-1; d_gene: .; v_gene: TRBV18; CDR3nt: TGTGCCAGCTCATGGGGCGGGGATGAGCAGTTCTTC; CDR3aa: CASSWGGDEQFF
abundance: .; j_gene: TRBJ2-1; d_gene: TRBD1; v_gene: TRBV5-1; CDR3nt: TGCGCCAGCAGCATACAACAGGGGAACAATGAGCAGTTCTTC; CDR3aa: CASSIQQGNNEQFF
abundance: .; j_gene: TRBJ2-5; d_gene: TRBD2; v_gene: TRBV4-3; CDR3nt: TGCGCCAGCAGCCATGTGACTAGCGGGATACAAGAGACCCAGTACTTC; CDR3aa: CASSHVTSGIQETQYF
abundance: .; j_gene: TRBJ1-2; d_gene: .; v_gene: TRBV19; CDR3nt: TGTGCCAGTAGTATCACGGGTACCTATGGCTACACCTTC; CDR3aa: CASSITGTYGYTF
abundance: .; j_gene: TRBJ1-2; d_gene: .; v_gene: TRBV30; CDR3nt: TGTGCCTGGAGTGGTTACAGGGGCTACACCTTC; CDR3aa: CAWSGYRGYTF
abundance: few; j_gene: TRBJ2-7; d_gene: TRBD1; v_gene: TRBV5-4; CDR3nt: TGTGCCAGCAGCAAGGGGACAGTCTACGAGCAGTACTTC; CDR3aa: CASSKGTVYEQYF
abundance: .; j_gene: TRBJ2-6; d_gene: .; v_gene: TRBV27; CDR3nt: TGTGCCAGCAGTGTCAGGTGGTCTGGGGCCAACGTCCTGACTTTC; CDR3aa: CASSVRWSGANVLTF
abundance: .; j_gene: TRBJ2-7; d_gene: .; v_gene: TRBV15; CDR3nt: TGTGCCACCAGCAGAGACCGGCAGGACTACGAGCAGTACTTC; CDR3aa: CATSRDRQDYEQYF